A selection of T cell receptor beta chains follows, all from one sample in a study of control samples from healthy donors and cancer patients. Using immunoSEQ multiplex PCR, the repertoire was profiled, and TCRdb retains in-frame clones only, with some absent. The sample comprises about 130,000 clones, approximately 94% of which are singletons, and under 2% rests with the top ten. The sample comprised PBMCs. The origin of the receptors is a man aged 50-60 years with head and neck cancer. Each CDR3 is given with its conserved first and last residue. Each record gives: clone size, D gene, J gene, V gene, CDR3 protein, CDR3 DNA. D genes are given only for firm matches. Part of the rows lack a size; the others show once, few, many or a class for expanded clones.

size: -; D: TRBD1; J: TRBJ2-1; V: TRBV27; CDR3: CASSSLGDRVYNEQFF; DNA: TGTGCCAGCAGTTCCCTCGGGGACAGAGTCTACAATGAGCAGTTCTTC
size: -; D: -; J: TRBJ2-4; V: TRBV3-1/TRBV3-2; CDR3: CASTGQARDIQYF; DNA: TGTGCCAGCACGGGTCAGGCCCGAGACATTCAGTACTTC
size: -; D: -; J: TRBJ2-7; V: TRBV9; CDR3: CASSPGTSYEQYF; DNA: TGTGCCAGCAGCCCAGGGACTTCGTACGAGCAGTACTTC
size: -; D: TRBD1; J: TRBJ1-4; V: TRBV18; CDR3: CASSSQGATNEKLFF; DNA: TGTGCCAGCTCATCTCAGGGGGCAACTAATGAAAAACTGTTTTTT
size: -; D: -; J: TRBJ2-5; V: TRBV5-8; CDR3: CASSLSRNQETQYF; DNA: TGTGCCAGCAGCTTGTCCAGGAACCAAGAGACCCAGTACTTC
size: once; D: -; J: TRBJ1-2; V: TRBV12-5; CDR3: CASGLAGTGHPWDGYTF; DNA: TGTGCTAGTGGTTTGGCAGGGACGGGACACCCCTGGGATGGCTACACCTTC
size: -; D: -; J: TRBJ2-7; V: TRBV5-1; CDR3: CASSLDSGGSTYEQYF; DNA: TGCGCCAGCAGCTTGGATTCGGGGGGCAGTACCTACGAGCAGTACTTC
size: -; D: -; J: TRBJ2-2; V: TRBV7-3; CDR3: CASSLTTRAGELFF; DNA: TGTGCCAGCAGCTTAACGACCAGGGCCGGGGAGCTGTTTTTT
size: -; D: TRBD2; J: TRBJ2-5; V: TRBV6-2/TRBV6-3; CDR3: CASSLGLASVKTQYF; DNA: TGTGCCAGCAGCCTGGGACTAGCCTCGGTAAAGACCCAGTACTTC
size: -; D: -; J: TRBJ1-6; V: TRBV2; CDR3: CASTASRYSSPLHF; DNA: TGTGCCAGCACTGCCAGTAGATATAGTTCACCCCTCCACTTT
size: -; D: -; J: TRBJ1-2; V: TRBV18; CDR3: CASSQQANYGYTF; DNA: TGTGCCAGCTCACAACAGGCAAACTATGGCTACACCTTC
size: -; D: TRBD2; J: TRBJ2-7; V: TRBV19; CDR3: CASSGGTSGAHEQYF; DNA: TGTGCCAGTAGTGGCGGGACTAGCGGGGCACACGAGCAGTACTTC